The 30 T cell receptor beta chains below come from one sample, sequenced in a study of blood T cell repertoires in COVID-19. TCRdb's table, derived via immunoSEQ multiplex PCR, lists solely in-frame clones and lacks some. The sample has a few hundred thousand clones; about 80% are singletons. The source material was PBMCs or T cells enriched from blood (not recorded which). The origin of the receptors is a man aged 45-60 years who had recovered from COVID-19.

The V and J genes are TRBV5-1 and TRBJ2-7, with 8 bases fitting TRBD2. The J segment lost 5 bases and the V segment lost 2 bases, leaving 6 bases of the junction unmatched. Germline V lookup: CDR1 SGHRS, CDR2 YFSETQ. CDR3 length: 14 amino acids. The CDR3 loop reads CASSLSGGPDEQYF. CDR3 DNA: TGCGCCAGCAGCTTATCGGGAGGGCCGGACGAGCAGTACTTC.

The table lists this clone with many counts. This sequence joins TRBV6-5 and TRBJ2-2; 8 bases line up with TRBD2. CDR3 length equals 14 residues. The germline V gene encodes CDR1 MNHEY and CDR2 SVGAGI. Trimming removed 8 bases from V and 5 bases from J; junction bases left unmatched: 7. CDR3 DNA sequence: TGTGCCAGCCGCCAGGGCGGGAGGACCGGGGAGCTGTTTTTT. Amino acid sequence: CASRQGGRTGELFF.

The CDR3 nucleotides read TGTGCCAGCACGACACGAGGGGGTAACACTGAAGCTTTCTTT. Its translation is CASTTRGGNTEAFF. The chain employs TRBV6-5 and TRBJ1-1, with TRBD1 as a possible D gene (6 bases). Looked up from germline, CDR1 is MNHEY and CDR2 is SVGAGI. This CDR3 is 14 amino acids long. Deletions cut 7 bases from V and 2 bases from J, with 14 bases between.

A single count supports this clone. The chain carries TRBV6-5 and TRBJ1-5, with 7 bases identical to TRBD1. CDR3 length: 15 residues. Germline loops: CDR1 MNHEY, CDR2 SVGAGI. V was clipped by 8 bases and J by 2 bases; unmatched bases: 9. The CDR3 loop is CASRNRGSGNQPQHF. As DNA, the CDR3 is TGTGCCAGCCGGAACAGGGGTTCGGGCAATCAGCCCCAGCATTTT.

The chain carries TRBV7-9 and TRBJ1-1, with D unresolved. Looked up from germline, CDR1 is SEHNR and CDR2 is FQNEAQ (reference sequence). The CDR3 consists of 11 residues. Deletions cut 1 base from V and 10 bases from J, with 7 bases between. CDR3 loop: CASSLGLGAFF. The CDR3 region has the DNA TGTGCCAGCAGCTTAGGACTGGGAGCTTTCTTT.

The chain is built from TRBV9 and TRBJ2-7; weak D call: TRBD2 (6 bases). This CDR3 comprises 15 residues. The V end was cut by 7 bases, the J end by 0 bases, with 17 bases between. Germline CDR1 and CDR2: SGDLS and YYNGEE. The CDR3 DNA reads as TGTGCCAGCGCAAGGACGGCTAGCGCCTCCTACGAGCAGTACTTC. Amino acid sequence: CASARTASASYEQYF. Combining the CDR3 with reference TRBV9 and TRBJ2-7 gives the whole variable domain DSGVTQTPKHLITATGQRVTLRCSPRSGDLSVYWYQQSLDQGLQFLIQYYNGEERAKGNILERFSAQQFPDLHSELNLSSLELGDSALYFCASARTASASYEQYFGPGTRLTVT.

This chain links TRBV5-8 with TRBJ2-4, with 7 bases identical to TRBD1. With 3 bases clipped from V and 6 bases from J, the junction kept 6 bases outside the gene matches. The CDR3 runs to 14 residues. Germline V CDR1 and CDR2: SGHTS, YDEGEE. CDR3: CASSSGQVGNIQYF. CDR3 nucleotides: TGTGCCAGCAGCTCCGGACAGGTGGGAAACATTCAGTACTTC.

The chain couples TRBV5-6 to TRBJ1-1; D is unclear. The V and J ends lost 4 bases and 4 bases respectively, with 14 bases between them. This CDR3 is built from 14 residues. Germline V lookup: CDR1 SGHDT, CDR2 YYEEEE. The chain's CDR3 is CASSTPYFGTEAFF. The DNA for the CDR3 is TGTGCCAGCAGCACCCCATATTTCGGCACTGAAGCTTTCTTT.

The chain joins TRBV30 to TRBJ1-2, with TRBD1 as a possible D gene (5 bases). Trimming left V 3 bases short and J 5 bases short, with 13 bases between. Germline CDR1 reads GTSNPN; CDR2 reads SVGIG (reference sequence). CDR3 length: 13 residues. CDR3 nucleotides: TGTGCCTGGAGCGTCGGGGGGGTATATGGCTACACCTTC. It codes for CAWSVGGVYGYTF.

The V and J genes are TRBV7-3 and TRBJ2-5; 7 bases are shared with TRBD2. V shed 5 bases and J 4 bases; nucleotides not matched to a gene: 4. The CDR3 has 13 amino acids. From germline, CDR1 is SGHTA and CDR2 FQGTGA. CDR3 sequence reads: CASSAGVRETQYF. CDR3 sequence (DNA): TGTGCCAGCAGCGCGGGGGTAAGAGAGACCCAGTACTTC. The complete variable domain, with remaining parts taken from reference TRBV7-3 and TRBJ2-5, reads GAGVSQTPSNKVTEKGKYVELRCDPISGHTALYWYRQSLGQGPEFLIYFQGTGAADDSGLPNDRFFAVRPEGSVSTLKIQRTERGDSAVYLCASSAGVRETQYFGPGTRLLVL.

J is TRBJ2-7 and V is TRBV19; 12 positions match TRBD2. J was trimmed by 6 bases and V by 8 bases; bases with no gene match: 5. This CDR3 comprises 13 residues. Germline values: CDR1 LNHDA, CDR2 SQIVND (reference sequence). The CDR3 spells CASRLAGDGEQYF. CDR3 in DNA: TGTGCCAGTCGACTAGCGGGAGACGGCGAGCAGTACTTC.

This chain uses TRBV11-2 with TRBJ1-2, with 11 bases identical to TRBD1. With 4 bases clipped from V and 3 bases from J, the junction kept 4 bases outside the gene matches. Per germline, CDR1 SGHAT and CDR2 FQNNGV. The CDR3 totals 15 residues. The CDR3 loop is CASSSRTGGDYGYTF. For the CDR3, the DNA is TGTGCCAGCAGCTCCCGGACAGGGGGCGACTATGGCTACACCTTC. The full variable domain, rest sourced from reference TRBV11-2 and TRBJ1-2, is EAGVAQSPRYKIIEKRQSVAFWCNPISGHATLYWYQQILGQGPKLLIQFQNNGVVDDSQLPKDRFSAERLKGVDSTLKIQPAKLEDSAVYLCASSSRTGGDYGYTFGSGTRLTVV.

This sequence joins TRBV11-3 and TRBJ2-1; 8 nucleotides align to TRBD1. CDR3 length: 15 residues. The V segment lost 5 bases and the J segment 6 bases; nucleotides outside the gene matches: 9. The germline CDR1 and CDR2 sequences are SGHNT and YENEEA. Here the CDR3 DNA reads TGTGCCAGCAGCACAATGCTAGGACAGGGCAATGAGCAGTTCTTC. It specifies CASSTMLGQGNEQFF.

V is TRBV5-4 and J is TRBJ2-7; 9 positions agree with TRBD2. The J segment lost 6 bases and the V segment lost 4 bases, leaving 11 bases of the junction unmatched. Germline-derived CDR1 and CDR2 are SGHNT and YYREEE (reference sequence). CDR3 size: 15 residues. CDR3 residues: CASSPREGQSGEQYF. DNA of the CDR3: TGTGCCAGCAGCCCGCGGGAGGGCCAATCTGGCGAGCAGTACTTC.

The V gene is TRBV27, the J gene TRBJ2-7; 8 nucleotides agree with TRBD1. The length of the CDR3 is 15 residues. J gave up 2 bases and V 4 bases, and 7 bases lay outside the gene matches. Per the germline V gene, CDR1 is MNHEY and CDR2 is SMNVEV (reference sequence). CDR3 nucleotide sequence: TGTGCCAGCAGTTCTGACAGGGGTCTAACCTACGAGCAGTACTTC. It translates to CASSSDRGLTYEQYF.

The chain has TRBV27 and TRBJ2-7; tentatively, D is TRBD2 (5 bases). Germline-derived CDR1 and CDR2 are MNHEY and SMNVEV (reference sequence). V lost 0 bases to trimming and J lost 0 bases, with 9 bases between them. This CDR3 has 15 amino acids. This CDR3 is CASSLSRVSSYEQYF. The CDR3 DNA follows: TGTGCCAGCAGTTTATCGAGGGTGAGCTCCTACGAGCAGTACTTC.

The chain's CDR3 is CSAWDRGGNTGELFF. The CDR3 nucleotides are TGCAGCGCCTGGGACAGGGGAGGGAACACCGGGGAGCTGTTTTTT. The rearrangement links TRBV29-1 to TRBJ2-2, with 10 nucleotides matching TRBD1. The germline V gene encodes CDR1 SQVTM and CDR2 ANQGSEA. J was trimmed by 1 base and V by 7 bases; bases with no gene match: 6. CDR3 length equals 15 residues.

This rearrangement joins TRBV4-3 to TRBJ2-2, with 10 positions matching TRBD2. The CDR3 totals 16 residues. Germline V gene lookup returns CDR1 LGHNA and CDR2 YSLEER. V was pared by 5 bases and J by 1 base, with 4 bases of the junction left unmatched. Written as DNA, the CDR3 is TGCGCCAGCAGCATTACTAGCGGGATGAACACCGGGGAGCTGTTTTTT. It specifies CASSITSGMNTGELFF.

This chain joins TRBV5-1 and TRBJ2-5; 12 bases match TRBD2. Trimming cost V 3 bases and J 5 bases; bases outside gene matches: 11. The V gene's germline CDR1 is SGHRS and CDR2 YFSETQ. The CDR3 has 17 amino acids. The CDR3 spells CASSSGPTSGGGETQYF. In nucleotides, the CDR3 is TGCGCCAGCAGCTCTGGACCGACTAGCGGGGGAGGGGAGACCCAGTACTTC. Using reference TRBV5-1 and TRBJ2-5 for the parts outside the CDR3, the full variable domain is KAGVTQTPRYLIKTRGQQVTLSCSPISGHRSVSWYQQTPGQGLQFLFEYFSETQRNKGNFPGRFSGRQFSNSRSEMNVSTLELGDSALYLCASSSGPTSGGGETQYFGPGTRLLVL.

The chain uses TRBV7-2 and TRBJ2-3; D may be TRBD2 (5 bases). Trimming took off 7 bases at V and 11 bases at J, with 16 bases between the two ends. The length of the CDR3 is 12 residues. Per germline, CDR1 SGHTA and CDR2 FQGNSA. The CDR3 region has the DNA TGTGCCAGCAACTCGATCCCCGGGAAGCAGTATTTT. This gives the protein CASNSIPGKQYF.

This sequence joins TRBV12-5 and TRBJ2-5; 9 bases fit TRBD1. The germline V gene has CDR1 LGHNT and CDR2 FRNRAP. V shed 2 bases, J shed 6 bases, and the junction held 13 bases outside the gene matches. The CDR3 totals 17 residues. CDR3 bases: TGTGCTAGTGGTTTGCAGTACCCGGGACAGGGTTTGAAGACCCAGTACTTC. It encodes CASGLQYPGQGLKTQYF.

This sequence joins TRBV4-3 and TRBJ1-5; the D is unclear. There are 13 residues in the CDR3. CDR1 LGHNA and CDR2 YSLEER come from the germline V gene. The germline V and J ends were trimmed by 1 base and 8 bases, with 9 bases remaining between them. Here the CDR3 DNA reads TGCGCCAGCAGCCAAGTAGCCGGGGAGCCCCAGCATTTT. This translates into CASSQVAGEPQHF.

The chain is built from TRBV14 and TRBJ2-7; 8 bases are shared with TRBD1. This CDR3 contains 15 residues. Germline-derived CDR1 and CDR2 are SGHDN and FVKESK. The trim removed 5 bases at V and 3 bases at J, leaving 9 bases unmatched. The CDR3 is CASSSSRDRHYEQYF. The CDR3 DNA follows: TGTGCCAGCAGCTCAAGCCGGGACAGGCACTACGAGCAGTACTTC. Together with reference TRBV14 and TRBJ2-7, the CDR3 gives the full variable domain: EAGVTQFPSHSVIEKGQTVTLRCDPISGHDNLYWYRRVMGKEIKFLLHFVKESKQDESGMPNNRFLAERTGGTYSTLKVQPAELEDSGVYFCASSSSRDRHYEQYFGPGTRLTVT.

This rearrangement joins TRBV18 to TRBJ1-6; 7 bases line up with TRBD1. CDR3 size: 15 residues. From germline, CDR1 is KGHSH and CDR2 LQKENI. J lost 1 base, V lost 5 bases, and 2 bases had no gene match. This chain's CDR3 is CASSIQGSYNSPLHF. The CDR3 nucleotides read TGTGCCAGCTCAATACAGGGGTCCTATAATTCACCCCTCCACTTT.

The DNA of the CDR3 is TGTGCCATCAGTGGCCCTACAGGGGGCGCACCCGAGCAGTACTTC. Translating gives CAISGPTGGAPEQYF. The chain is built from TRBV10-3 and TRBJ2-7; 9 nucleotides match TRBD1. This CDR3 region has 15 residues. Germline values: CDR1 ENHRY, CDR2 SYGVKD. V shed 4 bases and J 6 bases; nucleotides not matched to a gene: 10.

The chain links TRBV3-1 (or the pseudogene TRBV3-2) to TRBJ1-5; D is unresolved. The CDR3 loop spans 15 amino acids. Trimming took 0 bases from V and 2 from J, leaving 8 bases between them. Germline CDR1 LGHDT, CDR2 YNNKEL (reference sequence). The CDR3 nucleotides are TGTGCCAGCAGCCAAGAAGGTCGGGGCAATCAGCCCCAGCATTTT. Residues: CASSQEGRGNQPQHF.

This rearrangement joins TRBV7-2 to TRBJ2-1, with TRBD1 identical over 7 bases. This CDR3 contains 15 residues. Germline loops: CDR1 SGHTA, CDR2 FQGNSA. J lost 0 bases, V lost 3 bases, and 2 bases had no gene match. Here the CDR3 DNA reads TGTGCCAGCAGCTTGACAGGGAGCTCCTACAATGAGCAGTTCTTC. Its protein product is CASSLTGSSYNEQFF.

The CDR3 region has the DNA TGTGCCAGCAGCTTGGGAGTTAGAGACAGGGCATCTACGGGCTACACCTTC. It codes for CASSLGVRDRASTGYTF. The V call is TRBV5-8, the J call TRBJ1-2; 7 bases match TRBD1. V shed 0 bases and J 8 bases; nucleotides not matched to a gene: 16. This CDR3 is built from 17 residues. The germline CDR1 and CDR2 sequences are SGHTS and YDEGEE.

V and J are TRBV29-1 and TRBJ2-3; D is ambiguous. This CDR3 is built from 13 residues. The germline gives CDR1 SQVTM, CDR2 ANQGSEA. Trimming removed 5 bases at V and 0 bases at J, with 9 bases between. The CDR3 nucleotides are TGCAGCGTTCAACCCGGTAGCACAGATACGCAGTATTTT. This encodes CSVQPGSTDTQYF.

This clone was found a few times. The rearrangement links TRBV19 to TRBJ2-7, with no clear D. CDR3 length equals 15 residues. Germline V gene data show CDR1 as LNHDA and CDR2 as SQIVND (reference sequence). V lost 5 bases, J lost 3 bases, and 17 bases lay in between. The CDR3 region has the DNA TGTGCCAGTAGTTCTGGATTCCTTCCAGGCTACGAGCAGTACTTC. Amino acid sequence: CASSSGFLPGYEQYF. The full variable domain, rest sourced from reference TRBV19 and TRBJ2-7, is DGGITQSPKYLFRKEGQNVTLSCEQNLNHDAMYWYRQDPGQGLRLIYYSQIVNDFQKGDIAEGYSVSREKKESFPLTVTSAQKNPTAFYLCASSSGFLPGYEQYFGPGTRLTVT.